The 29 T cell receptor beta chains in this list originate from one sample, sequenced in a study of blood T cell repertoires in COVID-19 (dated by TCRdb to the early 2020s). Library prep was done by the immunoSEQ multiplex PCR assay. TCRdb re-hosts the immuneACCESS table, in-frame sequences only. Its copies lack some clones; in the studies checked, an unresolved V gene accounts for under half of them, and the cause for the rest is not known. The sample records roughly 300,000 clones, under 90% of which are singletons. The ten largest clonotypes hold about 10% of the sample. Sequencing was performed on PBMCs or T cells enriched from blood (not recorded which). All receptors come from a woman younger than 35 who had recovered from COVID-19.

The genes are TRBV27 and TRBJ2-7; the match to TRBD2 covers 11 bases. Germline V lookup: CDR1 MNHEY, CDR2 SMNVEV (reference sequence). Trimming took 5 bases from V and 2 from J; bases not matched to a gene: 8. The CDR3 runs 16 residues. CDR3 residues: CASSRASGRTTYEQYF. For the CDR3, the DNA is TGTGCCAGCAGTCGGGCTAGCGGGAGGACCACCTACGAGCAGTACTTC.

V is TRBV18 and J is TRBJ1-4; possible D gene TRBD1, 5 bases. Trimming took off 1 base at V and 4 bases at J, with 7 bases between the two ends. Germline V gene data show CDR1 as KGHSH and CDR2 as LQKENI. This CDR3 has 14 amino acids. The CDR3 DNA follows: TGTGCCAGCTCACCACAGGGGCTTAATGAAAAACTGTTTTTT. As protein: CASSPQGLNEKLFF.

The V and J genes are TRBV4-1 and TRBJ2-3, with TRBD2 matching 7 bases. V lost 0 bases and J lost 0; bases outside the gene matches: 6. In germline, CDR1 is MGHRA, CDR2 YSYEKL. The CDR3 runs to 17 residues. The CDR3 DNA sequence: TGCGCCAGCAGCCAAGATTCGGGGGGACTTAGCACAGATACGCAGTATTTT. Residues: CASSQDSGGLSTDTQYF.

The J gene is TRBJ1-2, the V gene TRBV6-5; 7 bases match TRBD1. The V and J ends lost 5 bases and 5 bases, in that order; junction bases with no gene match: 5. The CDR3 contains 13 residues. Germline-derived CDR1 and CDR2 are MNHEY and SVGAGI. This CDR3 is CASSPDRRYGYTF. The CDR3 DNA sequence: TGTGCCAGCAGTCCGGACAGGCGGTATGGCTACACCTTC.

V and J are TRBV5-1 and TRBJ2-2; 8 bases fit TRBD1. The CDR3 loop spans 16 amino acids. Germline lookup yields CDR1 SGHRS and CDR2 YFSETQ. V lost 2 bases and J lost 5; bases outside the gene matches: 8. The DNA of the CDR3 is TGCGCCAGCAGCTTAATCGGACAGGGAAGAACCGGGGAGCTGTTTTTT. Amino acids: CASSLIGQGRTGELFF.

In DNA form, the CDR3 reads TGTGCCAGCAGTTTCCCCAATGGCGGGCAGCCCCAGCATTTT. Amino acids: CASSFPNGGQPQHF. This chain connects TRBV28 to TRBJ1-5; no clear D. Trimming removed 3 bases at V and 7 bases at J, with 13 bases between. There are 14 residues in the CDR3. CDR1 and CDR2 from the germline V gene are MDHEN and SYDVKM.

A few counts support this clone. The chain uses TRBV7-9 and TRBJ2-7, with 11 bases matching TRBD2. Losses at the gene ends were 1 base for V and 3 bases for J; bases not matched to a gene: 8. The CDR3 spans 17 residues. The V gene's germline CDR1 is SEHNR and CDR2 FQNEAQ (reference sequence). The CDR3 DNA reads as TGTGCCAGCAGCTTAGGGGGGCTAGCGGGAGGAAACTACGAGCAGTACTTC. As protein: CASSLGGLAGGNYEQYF.

The genes are TRBV12-1 and TRBJ1-1; the table names TRBD1, a call not compared with the DNA. TRBV12-1 is described as a pseudogene. The CDR3 is made up of 18 amino acids. The CDR3 DNA follows: TGTGCCAGCAGGCCTGGGACAGGGGGCCTTATCGTGAACACTGAAGCTTTCTTT. Its protein is CASRPGTGGLIVNTEAFF.

This chain connects TRBV7-2 to TRBJ1-2; D is possibly TRBD1 (5 bases). The CDR3 spans 15 residues. V lost 2 bases to trimming and J lost 2 bases, with 12 bases between them. CDR1 and CDR2 from the germline V gene are SGHTA and FQGNSA. DNA for the CDR3: TGTGCCAGCAGCTTATCTAACAGGCTGAACTATGGCTACACCTTC. It translates to CASSLSNRLNYGYTF.

The chain carries TRBV29-1 and TRBJ2-3, with D unresolved. Germline V lookup: CDR1 SQVTM, CDR2 ANQGSEA. The CDR3 spans 13 residues. Deletions cut 4 bases from V and 6 bases from J, with 14 bases between. Here the CDR3 DNA reads TGCAGCGTTGTTCCCCGCCGTGAGGATACGCAGTATTTT. Its protein product is CSVVPRREDTQYF.

This chain uses TRBV5-4 with TRBJ2-7; possible D gene TRBD2, 6 bases. The germline gives CDR1 SGHNT, CDR2 YYREEE (reference sequence). The CDR3 length is 15 residues. The germline V and J ends were trimmed by 4 bases and 6 bases, with 20 bases remaining between them. The CDR3 sequence is CASSPRGARVGEQYF. The CDR3 region has the DNA TGTGCCAGCAGCCCCCGCGGGGCCCGGGTCGGCGAGCAGTACTTC.

Details on this clone: Additional DNA sequences in this sample encode the identical CDR3. V usage is TRBV30 and J usage is TRBJ1-3; no firm D call. Germline-derived CDR1 and CDR2 are GTSNPN and SVGIG (reference sequence). This CDR3 spans 13 amino acids. Trimming took 2 bases from V and 0 from J, leaving 5 bases between them. The CDR3 sequence: CAWSRDSGNTIYF. CDR3 bases: TGTGCCTGGAGTAGAGACTCTGGAAACACCATATATTTT.

The V and J genes are TRBV9 and TRBJ1-1; D may be TRBD1 (5 bases). Germline-derived CDR1 and CDR2 are SGDLS and YYNGEE. V was clipped by 2 bases and J by 3 bases, with 11 bases between them. The CDR3 contains 14 residues. As DNA, the CDR3 is TGTGCCAGCAGCGTCGGGGGAATAGACACTGAAGCTTTCTTT. The encoded protein is CASSVGGIDTEAFF. The full variable domain, completed using reference TRBV9 and TRBJ1-1, is DSGVTQTPKHLITATGQRVTLRCSPRSGDLSVYWYQQSLDQGLQFLIQYYNGEERAKGNILERFSAQQFPDLHSELNLSSLELGDSALYFCASSVGGIDTEAFFGQGTRLTVV.

This chain uses TRBV18 with TRBJ1-2, with D perhaps TRBD1 (6 bases). Germline CDR1 KGHSH, CDR2 LQKENI. This CDR3 has 14 residues. Trimming removed 1 base at V and 8 bases at J, with 14 bases between. The CDR3 DNA follows: TGTGCCAGCTCACCACGTTCAGGGGACCGAGGCTACACCTTC. Its protein product is CASSPRSGDRGYTF.

The chain recombines TRBV7-2 with TRBJ2-7, with D possibly TRBD2 on 6 matching bases. CDR1 is SGHTA, CDR2 FQGNSA, per germline. Deletions cut 1 base from V and 2 bases from J, with 18 bases between. The CDR3 consists of 17 residues. CDR3 sequence: CASSLVGRRGIPYEQYF. CDR3 DNA: TGTGCCAGCAGCTTAGTTGGGCGGCGGGGAATACCCTACGAGCAGTACTTC.

The chain employs TRBV4-2 and TRBJ2-3, with TRBD2 matching over 10 bases. CDR1 is LGHNA, CDR2 YNFKEQ, per germline. V was pared by 6 bases and J by 3 bases, with 9 bases of the junction left unmatched. The CDR3 is made up of 16 amino acids. The chain's CDR3 is CASRKLAGGETDTQYF. DNA of the CDR3: TGTGCCAGCAGGAAATTAGCGGGGGGTGAGACAGATACGCAGTATTTT.

Remarks on this clone: This sample also contains other DNA sequences that code for the same CDR3. This CDR3 is CATSDSGQREAFF. CDR3 bases: TGTGCCACCAGTGATTCTGGACAACGTGAAGCTTTCTTT. V usage is TRBV24-1 and J usage is TRBJ1-1, with D possibly TRBD1 on 5 matching bases. Germline loops: CDR1 KGHDR, CDR2 SFDVKD. The CDR3 has 13 amino acids. The germline V and J ends were trimmed by 2 bases and 7 bases, with 10 bases remaining between them.

The V call is TRBV29-1, the J call TRBJ2-2; 9 nucleotides align to TRBD1. Looked up from germline, CDR1 is SQVTM and CDR2 is ANQGSEA. V gave up 7 bases and J gave up 6 bases; unmatched junction bases: 6. The CDR3 has 13 residues. The CDR3 DNA is TGCAGCGGAGGGACAGGGAGTTCCGGGGAGCTGTTTTTT. This encodes CSGGTGSSGELFF.

The chain has TRBV19 and TRBJ1-2; D possibly corresponds to TRBD1 (5 bases). V was shortened by 3 bases and J by 4 bases, with 15 bases between the two germline ends. This CDR3 has 15 residues. The V gene's germline CDR1 is LNHDA and CDR2 SQIVND (reference sequence). The CDR3: CASSIAEGTIYGYTF. DNA for the CDR3: TGTGCCAGTAGTATCGCTGAGGGGACTATCTATGGCTACACCTTC.

The chain uses TRBV5-1 and TRBJ1-1, with no clear D. The CDR3 loop spans 15 amino acids. V lost 4 bases and J 0 bases, leaving 13 bases between the germline ends. Germline CDR1 reads SGHRS; CDR2 reads YFSETQ. The CDR3 region is CASSPEAAMNTEAFF. The CDR3, as DNA: TGCGCCAGCAGCCCCGAAGCCGCCATGAACACTGAAGCTTTCTTT.

This chain connects TRBV27 to TRBJ1-1; TRBD1 is a possible D gene (5 bases). The germline V and J ends were trimmed by 7 bases and 3 bases, with 15 bases remaining between them. The CDR3 sequence is 14 residues long. Per the germline V gene, CDR1 is MNHEY and CDR2 is SMNVEV (reference sequence). CDR3 loop: CASIALGEDTEAFF. CDR3 in DNA: TGTGCCAGCATCGCGTTGGGGGAGGACACTGAAGCTTTCTTT.

V gene TRBV27 combines with J gene TRBJ2-5, with 16 bases identical to TRBD2. There are 16 residues in the CDR3. V was pared by 6 bases and J by 7 bases, with 8 bases of the junction left unmatched. The germline gives CDR1 MNHEY, CDR2 SMNVEV (reference sequence). In nucleotides, the CDR3 is TGTGCCAGCAGCATAGGGACTAGCGGGGGGGCAGGGACCCAGTACTTC. This encodes CASSIGTSGGAGTQYF.

In its sample, this clone was seen a few times. This chain joins TRBV28 and TRBJ2-7, with TRBD2 as a possible D gene (6 bases). Germline V gene data show CDR1 as MDHEN and CDR2 as SYDVKM. The CDR3 contains 15 residues. Trimming shortened V by 5 bases and J by 1 base, and 15 bases separated the two germline ends. The CDR3 DNA reads TGTGCCAGCAGTGCTGCGGGACTGGATTCCTACGAGCAGTACTTC. This codes for CASSAAGLDSYEQYF.

This clone was detected only a few times. The chain recombines TRBV4-2 with TRBJ1-2; 12 bases agree with TRBD1. Trimming took 2 bases from V and 8 from J; bases not matched to a gene: 12. The CDR3 consists of 17 residues. In germline, CDR1 is LGHNA, CDR2 YNFKEQ. CDR3 amino acids: CASSQSTGTGGTGGYTF. The CDR3 DNA reads as TGTGCCAGCAGCCAATCCACAGGGACAGGGGGCACTGGGGGCTACACCTTC.

J is TRBJ2-7 and V is TRBV10-2; 11 nucleotides line up with TRBD2. V gave up 6 bases and J gave up 9 bases; unmatched junction bases: 7. CDR1 and CDR2 from the germline V gene are WSHSY and SAAADI. There are 13 residues in the CDR3. The CDR3 is CASRPGTSGPQYF. The CDR3 DNA is TGCGCCAGCAGACCCGGGACTAGCGGTCCGCAGTACTTC.

The V gene is TRBV2, the J gene TRBJ1-4; the D is unclear. Germline CDR1 and CDR2: SNHLY and FYNNEI. The CDR3 consists of 13 residues. Trimming cost V 3 bases and J 6 bases, with 8 bases left between them. This CDR3 reads CASSDGIYEKLFF. The CDR3 coding sequence is TGTGCCAGCAGTGACGGGATTTATGAAAAACTGTTTTTT. The complete variable domain, with remaining parts taken from reference TRBV2 and TRBJ1-4, reads EPEVTQTPSHQVTQMGQEVILRCVPISNHLYFYWYRQILGQKVEFLVSFYNNEISEKSEIFDDQFSVERPDGSNFTLKIRSTKLEDSAMYFCASSDGIYEKLFFGSGTQLSVL.

The rearrangement links TRBV3-1 (or the pseudogene TRBV3-2) to TRBJ2-5; 7 bases are a match to TRBD1. After removal of 0 bases from V and 6 bases from J, the junction contained 13 bases not matched to a gene. This CDR3 is 17 amino acids long. Germline V gene sequence: CDR1 LGHDT, CDR2 YNNKEL (reference sequence). Written as DNA, the CDR3 is TGTGCCAGCAGCCAAGATCGAAAGGGACAGCCAAGGAAGACCCAGTACTTC. Translating it yields CASSQDRKGQPRKTQYF.

The chain links TRBV7-9 to TRBJ1-1; TRBD1 is a possible D gene (6 bases). The germline V gene has CDR1 SEHNR and CDR2 FQNEAQ (reference sequence). CDR3 length: 17 amino acids. Trimming left V 0 bases short and J 1 base short, with 15 bases between. DNA for the CDR3: TGTGCCAGCAGCTTAGCAGCTGTGGACAGAAAGAACACTGAAGCTTTCTTT. Translated: CASSLAAVDRKNTEAFF.

The CDR3 region is CASSATSAQDTDTQYF. The CDR3 DNA is TGTGCCAGCAGCGCCACTAGCGCCCAGGATACAGATACGCAGTATTTT. The rearrangement joins TRBV9 to TRBJ2-3, with 7 bases that match TRBD2. The CDR3 runs 16 residues. V shed 3 bases and J 3 bases; nucleotides not matched to a gene: 10. Germline CDR1 is SGDLS and CDR2 is YYNGEE.